Listed below are T cell receptor beta chains from one sample, sequenced in a study of tumor-infiltrating lymphocytes in localized non-small cell lung cancer. TCRdb's copy holds only in-frame clones and misses some; the assay was immunoSEQ multiplex PCR. The table shows 9,500 to 10,000 clones, with around 73% occurring only once. The source material was lung tumor tissue. Receptors originate from a human donor with non-small cell lung cancer. The CDR3 runs from the conserved cysteine through the conserved F or W. Part of the rows lack a size; the others show once, few, many or a class for expanded clones.

clone_size	v_call	j_call	cdr3_aa
few	TRBV4-1	TRBJ1-1	CASSQQRGYTEAFF
.	TRBV15	TRBJ1-4	CATSRGAGTYATNEKLFF
.	TRBV6-6	TRBJ2-7	CASTIGTSGSYEQYF
few	TRBV19	TRBJ1-1	CASSMGQGWTEAFF
.	TRBV11-2	TRBJ2-1	CASSQRYIEQFF
.	TRBV7-2	TRBJ2-5	CASSLVSSGSGFQETQYF
few	TRBV30	TRBJ1-5	CAWSTSGGPQHF
.	TRBV28	TRBJ1-1	CASSAPGGGNTEAFF
.	TRBV5-6	TRBJ1-1	CASSLRGRGHTEAFF
.	TRBV5-6	TRBJ1-2	CASSLRITDRGHGYTF
.	TRBV5-1	TRBJ2-1	CASSLQGALNEQFF
.	TRBV30	TRBJ2-1	CAWGKLANEQFF
.	TRBV7-9	TRBJ1-4	CASSFPREKLFF
.	TRBV5-1	TRBJ1-6	CASSLEGRENSPLHF
.	TRBV5-6	TRBJ1-6	CASSSPGGNSPLHF
few	TRBV5-6	TRBJ1-1	CASSLTGRERAEAFF
.	TRBV7-2	TRBJ2-7	CASSLASGFSSYEQYF
.	TRBV6-5	TRBJ2-7	CASSSPRTETYEQYF
.	TRBV7-9	TRBJ2-7	CASSYPGSYEQYF
.	TRBV4-1	TRBJ1-6	CASTSGIGVNSPLHF
few	TRBV5-6	TRBJ2-5	CASSELAGVQETQYF
medium-sized	TRBV19	TRBJ2-1	CASSRTGDSYNEQFF
.	TRBV5-1	TRBJ2-7	CASSLGNPSGEQYF
once	TRBV7-8	TRBJ1-5	CASSLNGQPQHF
.	TRBV19	TRBJ1-1	CASRTVLGTGLTEAFF
few	TRBV7-9	TRBJ1-4	CASSSLKGTANEKLFF
.	TRBV18	TRBJ1-1	CASSRTGVTEAFF
once	TRBV5-5	TRBJ1-3	CASSLPGSSGNTIYF